This TCR beta chain originates from a study of radiotherapy plus CTLA-4 blockade in lung cancer. As regards this clone: Its antigen remains unknown.

The method was immunoSEQ multiplex PCR; TCRdb's version includes in-frame clones alone and lacks a portion of them. The table shows about 72,000 clones, with around 83% occurring only once. Treatment of patients with chemo-refractory metastatic non-small-cell lung cancer consisted of focal radiation plus CTLA-4 blockade with ipilimumab. Study outcomes and limitations: Response, reportedly, was best predicted by interferon-beta along with early blood T cell clone dynamics. TCR clones from tumors expanded in blood after radiotherapy plus ipilimumab.

CDR1 SGHAT and CDR2 FQNNGV come from the germline V gene. V was pared by 2 bases and J by 9 bases, with 26 bases between. The CDR3 spans 17 residues. The clonotype was recovered from a human donor with non-small cell lung cancer who had a partial response to radiotherapy plus ipilimumab. The input for sequencing was peripheral blood, taken from a patient treated with radiotherapy plus ipilimumab. The chain couples TRBV11-2 to TRBJ2-7; D may be TRBD2 (6 bases). This CDR3 is CASSLLSQPRDSVAQYF. As DNA, the CDR3 is TGTGCCAGCAGCTTACTGAGCCAGCCGCGGGACTCAGTGGCGCAGTACTTC.